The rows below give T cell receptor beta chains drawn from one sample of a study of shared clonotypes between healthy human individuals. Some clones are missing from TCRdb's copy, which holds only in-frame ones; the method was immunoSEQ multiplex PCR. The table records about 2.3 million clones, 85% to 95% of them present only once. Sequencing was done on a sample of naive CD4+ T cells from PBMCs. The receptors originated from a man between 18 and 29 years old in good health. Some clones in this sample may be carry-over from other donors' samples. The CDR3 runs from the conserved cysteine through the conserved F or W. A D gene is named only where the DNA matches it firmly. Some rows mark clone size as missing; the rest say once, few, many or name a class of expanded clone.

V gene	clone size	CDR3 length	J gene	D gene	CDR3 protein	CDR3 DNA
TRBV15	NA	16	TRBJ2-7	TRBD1	CATSRVAGTGGNEQYF	TGTGCCACCAGCAGGGTAGCCGGGACAGGGGGTAACGAGCAGTACTTC
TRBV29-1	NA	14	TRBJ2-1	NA	CSVIRVETYNEQFF	TGCAGCGTTATTCGAGTAGAAACCTACAATGAGCAGTTCTTC
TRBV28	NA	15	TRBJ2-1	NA	CASSLFPLNRGEQFF	TGTGCCAGCAGTTTATTCCCCCTTAACCGGGGTGAGCAGTTCTTC
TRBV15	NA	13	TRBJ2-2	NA	CATSIRVTGELFF	TGTGCCACCAGCATCAGAGTCACCGGGGAGCTGTTTTTT
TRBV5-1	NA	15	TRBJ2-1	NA	CASSLGRQGYHEQFF	TGCGCCAGCAGCTTGGGCCGCCAGGGGTACCATGAGCAGTTCTTC
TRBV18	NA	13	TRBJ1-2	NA	CASSRGPEGGYTF	TGTGCCAGCTCACGCGGGCCAGAGGGAGGCTACACCTTC
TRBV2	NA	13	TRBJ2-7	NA	CASSDLETVEQYF	TGTGCCAGCAGTGATTTGGAGACTGTCGAGCAGTACTTC
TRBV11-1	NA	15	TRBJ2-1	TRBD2	CASSLTGLADNEQFF	TGTGCCAGCAGCTTAACGGGACTAGCGGACAATGAGCAGTTCTTC
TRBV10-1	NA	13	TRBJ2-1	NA	CVPTHSSYNEQFF	TGCGTCCCTACACATAGCTCCTACAATGAGCAGTTCTTC
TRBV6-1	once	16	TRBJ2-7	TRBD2	CASSGLAGRPPYEQYF	TGTGCCAGCAGTGGACTAGCGGGCCGCCCCCCCTACGAGCAGTACTTC
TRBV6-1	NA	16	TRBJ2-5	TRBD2	CASSEWASGPVYTQYF	TGTGCCAGCAGTGAGTGGGCTAGCGGGCCGGTATATACCCAGTACTTC
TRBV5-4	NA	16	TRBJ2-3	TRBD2	CASSSKREGSTDTQYF	TGTGCCAGCAGCTCCAAGCGGGAGGGATCCACAGATACGCAGTATTTT
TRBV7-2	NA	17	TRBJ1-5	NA	CASSLKASSHYNQPQHF	TGTGCCAGCAGCTTAAAGGCATCCTCTCACTATAATCAGCCCCAGCATTTT
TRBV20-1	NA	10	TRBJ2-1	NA	CSAINNEQFF	TGCAGTGCTATAAACAATGAGCAGTTCTTC
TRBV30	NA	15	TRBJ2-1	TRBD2	CAWSLTSGTYNEQFF	TGTGCCTGGAGCCTAACTAGCGGGACTTACAATGAGCAGTTCTTC
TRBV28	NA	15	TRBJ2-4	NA	CASSLTSAVRNIQYF	TGTGCCAGCAGTTTAACCTCGGCGGTCAGGAACATTCAGTACTTC